This T cell receptor (beta chain) derives from a study of T cell responses to AZD1222 COVID-19 vaccine. Sequencing was performed with immunoSEQ multiplex PCR; in TCRdb, only in-frame clones are kept and a portion is missing. The sample lists around 110,000 clones, 80% to 90% occurring once. The CDR3 spans 13 residues. Germline V CDR1 and CDR2: MRHNA, SNTAGT. V lost 0 bases to trimming and J lost 12 bases, with 12 bases between them. The chain recombines TRBV6-4 with TRBJ2-1; TRBD2 is a possible D gene (6 bases). The receptor was derived from an adult in good health. Sequencing used peripheral blood, obtained on day 0 of MenACWY control vaccination. The CDR3 loop reads CASSDSPRTMQFF. Here the CDR3 DNA reads TGTGCCAGCAGTGACTCCCCCAGGACTATGCAGTTCTTC.